The 5 T cell receptor beta chains given below trace back to one sample, sequenced in a study of blood T cell repertoires in COVID-19. Sequenced by immunoSEQ multiplex PCR; TCRdb stores in-frame clones only, minus some. Of some 150,000 clones listed, around four fifths are singletons. The sample comprised PBMCs or T cells enriched from blood (not recorded which). Receptor source: a woman aged 50 to 60 who had recovered from COVID-19.

The chain uses TRBV5-8 and TRBJ1-4; 7 nucleotides match TRBD1. Germline-derived CDR1 and CDR2 are SGHTS and YDEGEE. The CDR3 runs to 15 residues. After removal of 0 bases from V and 6 bases from J, the junction contained 5 bases not matched to a gene. In DNA, the CDR3 is TGTGCCAGCAGCTTGGAAGGGGGCAGGGATGAAAAACTGTTTTTT. Translation gives CASSLEGGRDEKLFF.

J is TRBJ1-6 and V is TRBV5-4, with 7 bases identical to TRBD1. The CDR3 is 15 residues long. Germline loops: CDR1 SGHNT, CDR2 YYREEE (reference sequence). With 1 base clipped from V and 5 bases from J, the junction kept 3 bases outside the gene matches. The CDR3: CASSLIGTDNSPLHF. Written as DNA, the CDR3 is TGTGCCAGCAGCTTGATCGGGACAGATAATTCACCCCTCCACTTT.

In this sample, this clone turned up once. At one end, the junction sequence differs from germline, possibly due to a read error. This chain connects TRBV3-1 (or the pseudogene TRBV3-2) to TRBJ2-1; a weak D match, TRBD2 (5 bases). Germline V gives CDR1 LGHDT, CDR2 YNNKEL (reference sequence). The CDR3 consists of 13 residues. In DNA form, the CDR3 reads TGTGCCAGCAGCCAAGCCGCAAGCGGACCGCCCCTCTTC. Encoded protein: CASSQAASGPPLF.

The J gene is TRBJ1-4, the V gene TRBV7-8, with D unresolved. The CDR3 length is 16 residues. CDR1 is SGHVS and CDR2 is FQNEAQ in the germline V gene. Trimming removed 3 bases at V and 4 bases at J, with 15 bases between. CDR3 coding DNA: TGTGCCAGCAGCTTGGTCCCGGCGACAAGTAATGAAAAACTGTTTTTT. This gives the protein CASSLVPATSNEKLFF.

The chain couples TRBV7-9 to TRBJ1-1; unclear D gene. Germline V gene data show CDR1 as SEHNR and CDR2 as FQNEAQ (reference sequence). V was trimmed by 7 bases and J by 2 bases, leaving 5 bases between them. The CDR3 has 11 amino acids. In nucleotides, the CDR3 is TGTGCCAGCAACAGAAACACTGAAGCTTTCTTT. Amino acid sequence: CASNRNTEAFF.